This record concerns one T cell receptor beta chain sequence. This sample is drawn from a study of CD8 T cells in Susac syndrome. Reverse transcription of roughly 0.45 to 1 ug RNA was carried out with random hexamers. One entry per CDR3 protein results from TCRdb running MiXCR on the immunoSEQ multiplex PCR reads. The sample gives 74,000 or so distinct CDR3 sequences, about 92% of which show up once; about 0.54% is in the top ten. With V trimmed by 6 bases and J by 7 bases, 11 bases remained unmatched. The V gene's germline CDR1 is SGHTA and CDR2 FQGNSA. This CDR3 has 14 amino acids. Sequencing targeted TCR beta in T cells from blood (CD8+ and CD4+).

The receptor's source is a human donor with Susac syndrome. Material for sequencing was CD4+ T cells from PBMCs. The chain couples TRBV7-2 to TRBJ1-2, with 7 nucleotides matching TRBD1. CDR3 loop: CASSRVRGSAGYTF. The CDR3 coding sequence is TGTGCCAGCAGTCGAGTCAGGGGGTCGGCTGGCTACACCTTC.